The rows below give T cell receptor beta chains drawn from one sample of a study of T cells in Graves' hyperthyroidism and ophthalmopathy. One entry per CDR3 protein, called by TCRdb with MiXCR from the multiplex PCR reads. Among roughly 380,000 distinct CDR3 sequences listed, roughly 14% were seen once. Source material: blood. All receptors derive from a man between 25 and 39 years old with Graves' hyperthyroidism that later progressed to Graves' ophthalmopathy. Each CDR3 is given with its conserved first and last residue. A D gene is named only where the DNA matches it firmly. The size of a clone is reported for some rows only, either as once, few or many, or as a class for expanded clones.

v_call,j_call,clone_size,d_call,cdr3_nt,cdr3_aa
TRBV12-3/TRBV12-4,TRBJ2-2,.,.,TGTGCCAGCACCCCGGGACATAGTCACGGGGAGCTGTTTTTT,CASTPGHSHGELFF
TRBV28,TRBJ2-7,many,TRBD1,TGTGCCAGTTGGACAGGGGGCTCCTACGAGCAGTACTTC,CASWTGGSYEQYF
TRBV12-3/TRBV12-4,TRBJ2-3,many,.,TGTGCCAGCAGTTTCTATGGATTGGAGGATACGCAGTATTTT,CASSFYGLEDTQYF
TRBV19,TRBJ2-1,.,TRBD2,TGTGCCAGTAGTATAGGAAACGGGGGGTCAAATGAGCAGTTCTTC,CASSIGNGGSNEQFF
TRBV6-1,TRBJ1-4,.,.,TGTGCCAGCAGTGATTTCGAAAAACTGTTTTTT,CASSDFEKLFF
TRBV5-4,TRBJ2-3,.,.,TGTGCCAGCAGCCAAAAGACCCCGCCGTCCGGCACAGATACGCAGTATTTT,CASSQKTPPSGTDTQYF
TRBV5-5,TRBJ1-2,many,TRBD1,TGTGCCAGCAGCCCTTTTCAGGGGGCGGGATATGGCTACACCTTC,CASSPFQGAGYGYTF
TRBV19,TRBJ2-1,.,.,TGTGCCACCGCTCGGGGGAATGAGCAGTTCTTC,CATARGNEQFF
TRBV5-1,TRBJ1-1,many,.,TGCGCCAGCAGCTTGGTTCCGGGGGAGGGCACTGAAGCTTTCTTT,CASSLVPGEGTEAFF
TRBV18,TRBJ2-1,many,.,TGTGCCAGCTCACCACCCCAGGTACTCAATGAGCAGTTCTTC,CASSPPQVLNEQFF
TRBV5-1,TRBJ1-3,many,.,TGCGCCAGCAGCCCGGGCCCAGACAGGCCCTACTCTGGAAACACCATATATTTT,CASSPGPDRPYSGNTIYF
TRBV30,TRBJ2-2,.,.,TGTGCCTGGAGCAGGGACCTGGGGGGACTGCGGATCACCGGGGAGCTGTTTTTT,CAWSRDLGGLRITGELFF
TRBV27,TRBJ1-3,few,.,TGTGCCAGCAGTTTATCCCGACCGACCCGGTCGGGAAACACCATATATTTT,CASSLSRPTRSGNTIYF
TRBV7-8,TRBJ2-7,many,.,TGTGCCAGCAGCTCTATCGTCAGGAGGGTATCCTACGAGCAGTACTTC,CASSSIVRRVSYEQYF
TRBV4-1,TRBJ1-2,few,TRBD1,TGCGCCAGCAGCCAAGTTTCAGGGGGCGACTATGGCTACACCTTC,CASSQVSGGDYGYTF
TRBV12-3/TRBV12-4,TRBJ2-7,many,.,TGTGCCAGCAGCTTGAGACAGAGCCGATACGAGCAGTACTTC,CASSLRQSRYEQYF
TRBV29-1,TRBJ1-1,many,.,TGCAGCGTTGTTCAGCTGGGAGCTTTCTTT,CSVVQLGAFF
TRBV20-1,TRBJ1-6,.,TRBD1,TGCAGTGCTAGGGGACAGGGGGCAAATTCACCCCTCCACTTT,CSARGQGANSPLHF
TRBV19,TRBJ2-7,.,.,TGTGCCAGTAGTATTTCGCGAAGAACAGGAAGGAGCTTTTACGAGCAGTACTTC,CASSISRRTGRSFYEQYF
TRBV6-1,TRBJ1-5,.,TRBD1,TGTGCCAGCAGTTCGCCTCGGGACAGCCGAAATCAGCCCCAGCATTTT,CASSSPRDSRNQPQHF